This T cell receptor (beta chain) came from a study of T cells after yellow fever vaccination. Study outcomes and limitations: On re-exposure, the response was weaker but peaked faster, at day 5 versus 15.

This clonotype was observed at least ten times. The antigen is undetermined. TCRdb re-called the 5' RACE reads with MiXCR, one entry per CDR3 protein. Among 200,000 to 300,000 distinct CDR3 sequences listed, approximately 3.6% were seen once. Trimming shortened V by 2 bases and J by 0 bases, and 16 bases separated the two germline ends. Germline V gives CDR1 LGHDT, CDR2 YNNKEL (reference sequence). The CDR3 is 17 residues long. The TCR was taken from a man between 18 and 35 years old who received the YFV17D yellow fever vaccine. The sample was PBMCs, taken 15 days after the yellow fever booster vaccination. The chain recombines TRBV3-1 with TRBJ2-5, with D possibly being TRBD2 (7 bases). CDR3 protein: CASSQPQGLPNQETQYF. Here the CDR3 DNA reads TGTGCCAGCAGCCAACCACAGGGACTACCCAACCAAGAGACCCAGTACTTC.